These T cell receptor beta chains were read from a single sample in a study of T cell responses to AZD1222 COVID-19 vaccine. Data came from immunoSEQ multiplex PCR; TCRdb stores just in-frame clones and leaves some out. This table holds more than 110,000 clones, 85% to 95% found once. The source was peripheral blood, collected 28 days after the second AZD1222 dose. The source is an adult who received the AZD1222 COVID-19 vaccine. Both conserved end residues are part of each CDR3. The order of the fields is V gene, D gene, J gene, CDR3 protein, CDR3 DNA. A D gene is named only where the DNA matches it firmly.

V gene: TRBV19; D gene: .; J gene: TRBJ1-1; CDR3 protein: CASSTLQKLNTEAFF; CDR3 DNA: TGTGCCAGTAGTACTCTGCAGAAATTGAACACTGAAGCTTTCTTT
V gene: TRBV5-5; D gene: TRBD1; J gene: TRBJ1-5; CDR3 protein: CASSLVGQVSQPQHF; CDR3 DNA: TGTGCCAGCAGCTTGGTGGGACAGGTCAGTCAGCCCCAGCATTTT
V gene: TRBV5-1; D gene: .; J gene: TRBJ2-7; CDR3 protein: CASSTNAGSREQYF; CDR3 DNA: TGCGCCAGCAGCACAAACGCAGGGTCTCGTGAGCAGTACTTC
V gene: TRBV7-2; D gene: .; J gene: TRBJ1-1; CDR3 protein: CASSLDRTGATEAFF; CDR3 DNA: TGTGCCAGCAGTTTAGACAGGACGGGGGCCACTGAAGCTTTCTTT
V gene: TRBV6-5; D gene: .; J gene: TRBJ1-1; CDR3 protein: CASSYGGLVTEAFF; CDR3 DNA: TGTGCCAGCAGTTACGGAGGGTTGGTCACTGAAGCTTTCTTT
V gene: TRBV16; D gene: .; J gene: TRBJ1-3; CDR3 protein: CASSQYSGNTIYF; CDR3 DNA: TGTGCCAGCAGCCAATACAGCGGAAACACCATATATTTT
V gene: TRBV7-8; D gene: .; J gene: TRBJ1-5; CDR3 protein: CASSFSDGVRHF; CDR3 DNA: TGTGCCAGCAGCTTCTCCGACGGGGTTAGGCATTTT
V gene: TRBV19; D gene: TRBD1; J gene: TRBJ2-1; CDR3 protein: CASRTNRGTDEQFF; CDR3 DNA: TGTGCCAGTAGAACGAACAGGGGTACAGATGAGCAGTTCTTC
V gene: TRBV15; D gene: .; J gene: TRBJ2-1; CDR3 protein: CATSRDNPYNEQFF; CDR3 DNA: TGTGCCACCAGCAGGGACAATCCGTACAATGAGCAGTTCTTC
V gene: TRBV5-1; D gene: .; J gene: TRBJ2-3; CDR3 protein: CASSYAQGPSTDTQYF; CDR3 DNA: TGCGCCAGCAGCTATGCACAGGGCCCTAGCACAGATACGCAGTATTTT
V gene: TRBV5-1; D gene: .; J gene: TRBJ1-1; CDR3 protein: CASSSGLHQVNTEAFF; CDR3 DNA: TGCGCCAGCAGCTCGGGCCTTCATCAGGTGAACACTGAAGCTTTCTTT